This T cell receptor beta chain was identified in a study of T cells in women clearing cervical HPV infection. Study context: Case blood was drawn when the lesion was first found; control blood after infection became undetectable. For cases, blood was sampled a median about 150 days after lesion detection, interquartile range roughly 90 to 210 days. Study-level results: CIN3+ cases had significantly higher TCR richness than controls; evenness did not differ.

All participants had a single incident cervical HPV16 infection, and prevalent HPV16 infections were excluded. Turning to this clone: Its antigen is not known. The read terminates 3 residues before the CDR3 end, so the remaining end is supplied by the germline J gene.

Using immunoSEQ multiplex PCR, the repertoire was profiled, and TCRdb retains in-frame clones only, with some absent. The repertoire table contains 15,000 to 20,000 clones. The germline CDR1 and CDR2 sequences are MDHEN and SYDVKM. V was shortened by 3 bases and J by 3 bases, with 8 bases between the two germline ends. The CDR3 is 13 amino acids. The sequenced sample consisted of blood buffy coat. The source is a woman aged 18 to 75 with a cervical HPV16 infection that either progressed to CIN3+ or cleared (not recorded which). This sequence joins TRBV28 and TRBJ2-5; D may be TRBD2 (5 bases). CDR3 DNA (partial): TGTGCCAGCAGTTTGACGGGGAAAGAGACC. As protein: CASSLTGKET. The CDR3 reads in full as CASSLTGKETQYF.